The 18 T cell receptor beta chains given below trace back to one sample, sequenced in a study of T cells in women clearing cervical HPV infection. The method was immunoSEQ multiplex PCR; TCRdb's version includes in-frame clones alone and lacks a portion of them. Its clone listing holds tens of thousands of clones. Sequenced sample: blood buffy coat. Every receptor here comes from a woman between 18 and 69 years old with a cervical HPV16 infection that either progressed to CIN3+ or cleared (not recorded which).

A remark on this clone: The read terminates 3 residues before the CDR3 end, so the remaining end is supplied by the germline J gene. This chain links TRBV7-2 with TRBJ2-4; 9 bases map to TRBD1. The CDR3 runs to 14 residues. V lost 3 bases and J lost 6; bases outside the gene matches: 3. Germline V lookup: CDR1 SGHTA, CDR2 FQGNSA. CDR3 region: CASSFDRGGNIQYF. CDR3 DNA (partial): TGTGCCAGCAGCTTCGACAGGGGGGGAAACATT.

About this clone: The CDR3 end is not reached by the read, which stops 3 residues before it; the germline J gene fills it in. This chain connects TRBV27 to TRBJ2-3, with no clear D. The CDR3 consists of 16 residues. Germline lookup yields CDR1 MNHEY and CDR2 SMNVEV (reference sequence). V lost 2 bases and J 2 bases, leaving 14 bases between the germline ends. The sequenced CDR3 bases are TGTGCCAGCAGTTTAAGGCAGTTCTTATCCACAGATACG. Protein sequence: CASSLRQFLSTDT. The full CDR3 sequence reads CASSLRQFLSTDTQYF.

As regards this clone: The DNA ends 3 residues before the CDR3 does, and the rest of the CDR3 is filled in from the germline J gene. This sequence joins TRBV2 and TRBJ2-3; 11 bases line up with TRBD2. V lost 1 base and J lost 3; bases outside the gene matches: 3. This CDR3 has 16 amino acids. In germline, CDR1 is SNHLY, CDR2 FYNNEI. CDR3 bases read: TGTGCCAGCAGTGAAGGGACTAGCGGGCGTACAGATACG. It specifies CASSEGTSGRTDT. The CDR3 in full is CASSEGTSGRTDTQYF.

Details on this clone: The read terminates 3 residues ahead of where the CDR3 ends, so the germline J gene completes it. The V gene is TRBV20-1, the J gene TRBJ1-1; 9 nucleotides align to TRBD1. CDR3 length: 14 residues. Germline trimming cut 6 bases from V and 1 base from J; bases unmatched to any gene: 6. Germline lookup yields CDR1 DFQATT and CDR2 SNEGSKA (reference sequence). The CDR3 region is CSATRTGANTEAFF. The DNA read from the CDR3 is TGCAGTGCCACGAGGACAGGGGCGAACACTGAA.

In the case of this clone: The CDR3 is cut off 3 residues early in the read; its end comes from the germline J gene. The chain employs TRBV7-9 and TRBJ1-6, with D maybe TRBD1 (5 bases). Germline CDR1 is SEHNR and CDR2 is FQNEAQ (reference sequence). The CDR3 has 13 amino acids. The V end was cut by 4 bases, the J end by 7 bases, with 8 bases between. The sequenced part of the CDR3 DNA is TGTGCCAGCAGCTCACAGGAAAATTCACCC. Its translation is CASSSQENSP. The entire CDR3 protein reads CASSSQENSPLHF.

Note on this clone: The read terminates 3 residues before the CDR3 end, so the remaining end is supplied by the germline J gene. The chain has TRBV4-2 and TRBJ2-7; 11 bases align to TRBD2. After removal of 1 base from V and 3 bases from J, the junction contained 5 bases not matched to a gene. The CDR3 contains 16 residues. Germline CDR1 and CDR2: LGHNA and YNFKEQ. CDR3 in amino acids: CASSQVRLAGSYEQYF. The CDR3 bases that were read are TGTGCCAGCAGCCAAGTTCGACTAGCGGGGAGCTACGAG.

Concerning this clone: The read is 3 residues too short to cover the CDR3 end, so that end is filled in from the germline J gene. The chain employs TRBV7-6 and TRBJ2-1, with 8 bases fitting TRBD2. This CDR3 region has 14 residues. The V segment lost 8 bases and the J segment 3 bases; nucleotides outside the gene matches: 6. Germline V gene sequence: CDR1 SGHVS, CDR2 FNYEAQ. The part of the CDR3 DNA that was read is TGTGCCAGCTCTCGCGGGGGGCTCTACAATGAG. It yields the protein CASSRGGLYNE. The entire CDR3 is CASSRGGLYNEQFF.

A note on this clone: Read data end 3 residues before the CDR3 end; the end is taken from the germline J gene. The chain uses TRBV5-6 and TRBJ1-6, with D unclear. This CDR3 has 14 amino acids. Germline lookup yields CDR1 SGHDT and CDR2 YYEEEE. V gave up 0 bases and J gave up 8 bases, with 9 bases separating them. CDR3: CASSLGSRDSPLHF. The covered CDR3 bases are TGTGCCAGCAGCTTGGGATCCCGGGATTCACCC. Drawing the rest from reference TRBV5-6 and TRBJ1-6, the complete variable domain is DAGVTQSPTHLIKTRGQQVTLRCSPKSGHDTVSWYQQALGQGPQFIFQYYEEEERQRGNFPDRFSGHQFPNYSSELNVNALLLGDSALYLCASSLGSRDSPLHFGNGTRLTVT.

About this clone itself: The observed sequence ends 3 residues before the CDR3 terminus, with the missing tail filled in from the germline J gene. The chain uses TRBV6-1 and TRBJ1-2; TRBD1 matches 7 bases. Unmatched junction bases numbered 1, after V lost 3 bases and J lost 3 bases. From germline, CDR1 is MNHNS and CDR2 SASEGT. This CDR3 comprises 13 residues. This CDR3 is CASSEGQYYGYTF. The covered CDR3 bases are TGTGCCAGCAGTGAGGGACAGTACTATGGC.

As concerns this clone: The missing CDR3 end, 3 residues past where the read stops, is filled in from the germline J gene. The chain employs TRBV20-1 and TRBJ2-5, with TRBD2 matching 8 bases. Trimming removed 2 bases from V and 5 bases from J; junction bases left unmatched: 7. The germline V gene encodes CDR1 DFQATT and CDR2 SNEGSKA (reference sequence). This CDR3 contains 14 residues. CDR3 residues: CSARYGTRGETQYF. The sequenced CDR3 bases are TGCAGTGCTAGATACGGGACTAGAGGCGAGACC.

CDR3: CASSVSTGANVLTF. CDR3 bases read: TGCGCCAGCAGCGTTAGTACCGGGGCCAACGTC. This chain uses TRBV5-1 with TRBJ2-6; no clear D gene. The CDR3 end is not reached by the read, which stops 3 residues before it; the germline J gene fills it in. Germline loops: CDR1 SGHRS, CDR2 YFSETQ. The V end was cut by 4 bases, the J end by 4 bases, with 9 bases between. The CDR3 runs 14 residues.

The part of the CDR3 DNA that was read is TGTGCCAGCAGCCAAGATGGGGGGGCCGCTGACACCGGGGAG. Its protein is CASSQDGGAADTGE. The whole CDR3 reads CASSQDGGAADTGELFF. The chain combines TRBV4-2 with TRBJ2-2, with a weak D call TRBD2 (7 bases). The read ends 3 residues before the CDR3 terminus; that terminus is restored from the germline J gene. Germline CDR1 LGHNA, CDR2 YNFKEQ. This CDR3 comprises 17 residues. Trimming pared 0 bases from V and 3 bases from J, leaving 14 bases between.

In the case of this clone: Read coverage stops 3 residues before the CDR3 terminus; the germline J gene supplies the remainder. The V gene is TRBV20-1, the J gene TRBJ2-5, with 9 bases aligning to TRBD2. Trimming removed 0 bases from V and 6 bases from J; junction bases left unmatched: 11. From germline, CDR1 is DFQATT and CDR2 SNEGSKA (reference sequence). This CDR3 is 16 amino acids long. CDR3 residues: CSARDLRGGADQTQYF. Partial CDR3 DNA: TGCAGTGCTAGAGATCTTCGCGGGGGGGCCGATCAGACC.

Concerning this clone itself: The CDR3 end falls 3 residues outside the read, so it is completed with the germline J gene. The chain combines TRBV20-1 with TRBJ2-7, with a tentative D call TRBD2 (6 bases). V gave up 0 bases and J gave up 0 bases, with 12 bases separating them. The CDR3 is 15 residues long. Per germline, CDR1 DFQATT and CDR2 SNEGSKA (reference sequence). CDR3 DNA, as far as it was read: TGCAGTGCTAGAGAGGGGGGTGTTACCTCCTACGAG. Translation gives CSAREGGVTSYE. The whole CDR3 is CSAREGGVTSYEQYF.

With regard to this clone: The sequence runs out 3 residues before the end of the CDR3; the remainder is reconstructed from the germline J gene. The chain recombines TRBV2 with TRBJ1-2; no firm D call. There are 13 residues in the CDR3. V was shortened by 2 bases and J by 3 bases, with 7 bases between the two germline ends. Germline V lookup: CDR1 SNHLY, CDR2 FYNNEI. The CDR3 reads CASSEQADYGYTF. The sequenced part of the CDR3 DNA is TGTGCCAGCAGTGAACAGGCCGACTATGGC. Looking up the rest from reference TRBV2 and TRBJ1-2 gives the full variable domain: EPEVTQTPSHQVTQMGQEVILRCVPISNHLYFYWYRQILGQKVEFLVSFYNNEISEKSEIFDDQFSVERPDGSNFTLKIRSTKLEDSAMYFCASSEQADYGYTFGSGTRLTVV.

As to this clone: The missing CDR3 end, 3 residues past where the read stops, is filled in from the germline J gene. The V and J genes are TRBV5-8 and TRBJ2-5; possibly TRBD1 for D (6 bases). The length of the CDR3 is 14 residues. Germline CDR1 SGHTS, CDR2 YDEGEE. Trimming removed 3 bases from V and 2 bases from J, with 11 bases in between. The CDR3 is CASSSWTVQETQYF. The part of the CDR3 DNA that was read is TGTGCCAGCAGCTCCTGGACAGTGCAAGAGACC.

Comment on this clone: The CDR3 is cut off 3 residues early in the read; its end comes from the germline J gene. V usage is TRBV18 and J usage is TRBJ2-4; 11 positions agree with TRBD2. Germline CDR1 reads KGHSH; CDR2 reads LQKENI. V trimming: 2 bases; J trimming: 1 base; junction bases outside the gene matches: 13. The CDR3 covers 20 residues. The CDR3 reads CASSPKVAGGNRKAKNIQYF. CDR3 DNA (partial): TGTGCCAGCTCACCAAAGGTAGCGGGGGGGAATAGGAAGGCCAAAAACATT.

On this clone: The read gets to within 3 residues of the CDR3 end, and the germline J gene fills in the rest. The chain carries TRBV6-2 or TRBV6-3 and TRBJ1-2; the D is unclear. Per the germline V gene, CDR1 is MNHEY and CDR2 is SVGEGT. The CDR3 spans 13 residues. V dropped 6 bases and J dropped 3 bases, with 11 bases sitting between them. CDR3 sequence: CASRKTADYGYTF. The sequenced part of the CDR3 DNA is TGTGCCAGCAGGAAGACGGCGGACTATGGC.